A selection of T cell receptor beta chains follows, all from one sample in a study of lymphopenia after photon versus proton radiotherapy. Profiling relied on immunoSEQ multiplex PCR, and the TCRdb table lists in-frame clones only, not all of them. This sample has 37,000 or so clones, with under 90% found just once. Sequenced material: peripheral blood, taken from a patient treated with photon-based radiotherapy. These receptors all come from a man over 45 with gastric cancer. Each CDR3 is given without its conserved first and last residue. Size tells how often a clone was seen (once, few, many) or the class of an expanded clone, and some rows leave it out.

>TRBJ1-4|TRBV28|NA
ASSLDPGPGATNEKLF
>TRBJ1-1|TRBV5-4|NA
ASSPTGDRNTEAF
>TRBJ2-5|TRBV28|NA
ASTTSGWRETQY
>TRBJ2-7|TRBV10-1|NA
ASSESPGGPHEQY
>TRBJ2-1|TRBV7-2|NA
ASSLGLNNEQF
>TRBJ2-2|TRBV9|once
ASSGAGTVNTGELF
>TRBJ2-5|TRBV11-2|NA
ASSPIAGQETQY
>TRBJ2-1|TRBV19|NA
ASSNRFFGSFNEQF
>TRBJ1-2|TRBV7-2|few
ASSLVEGSSYGYT
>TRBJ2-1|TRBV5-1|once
ASNVRTGFDNEQF
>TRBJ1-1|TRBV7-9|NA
ASSFPGTVEAF
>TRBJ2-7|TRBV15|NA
ATSRWGGLAGNEQY
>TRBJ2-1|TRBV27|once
ASSLYIAGGPNEQF
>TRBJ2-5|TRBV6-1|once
ASSISTGYETQY
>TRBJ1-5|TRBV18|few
ASSQGPGQGREPQH
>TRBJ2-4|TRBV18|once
ASSPTGALAKNIQY
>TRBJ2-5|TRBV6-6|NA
ASRYSSETQY
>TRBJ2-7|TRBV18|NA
ASSPPSGRTYEQY
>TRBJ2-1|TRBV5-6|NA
ASSPPPTSGRFYNEQF
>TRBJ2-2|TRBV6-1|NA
ASSVAGSTGELF
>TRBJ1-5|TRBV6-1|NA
ASSEEDREHQPQH
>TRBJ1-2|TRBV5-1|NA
ASSRDAGTGGNYGYT
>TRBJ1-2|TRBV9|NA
ASSGTFLTRGRYGYT
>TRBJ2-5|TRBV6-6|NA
ASSPRADRAGETQY
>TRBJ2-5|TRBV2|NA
ASQVQETQY
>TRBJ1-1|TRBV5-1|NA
ASSPLRGGVNTEAF
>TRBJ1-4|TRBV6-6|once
ASSPRANEKLF
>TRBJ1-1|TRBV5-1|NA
ASSLEIENTEAF
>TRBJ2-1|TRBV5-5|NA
ASSLEASYNEQF
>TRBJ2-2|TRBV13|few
ASSLEGLAVNTGELF
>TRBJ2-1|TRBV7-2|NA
ASSHVQGGPYNEQF
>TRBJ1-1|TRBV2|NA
ASSEFIYEAF
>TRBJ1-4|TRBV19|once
ASSTTGFDEKLF
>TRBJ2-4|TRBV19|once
ASSPGQAIKNIQY
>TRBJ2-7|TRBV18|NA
ASSSPQGLKEQY
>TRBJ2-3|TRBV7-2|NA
ASSFPNADTQY
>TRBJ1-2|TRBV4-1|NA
ASSQVDRDKRSNT